Given below is one TCR beta chain in context. The data are from a study of CD8 T cells in Susac syndrome. Random hexamers primed reverse transcription of roughly 0.45 to 1 ug RNA. Amplification of TCR beta CDR3 by immunoSEQ multiplex PCR spanned 54 Vbeta and 13 Jbeta. TCRdb called the immunoSEQ multiplex PCR reads again in MiXCR, with one record for every CDR3 protein. The sample records about 150,000 distinct CDR3 sequences, roughly nine tenths being singletons. V was shortened by 5 bases and J by 1 base, with 8 bases between the two germline ends. Looked up from germline, CDR1 is GTSNPN and CDR2 is SVGIG (reference sequence). The CDR3 totals 12 residues.

This chain links TRBV30 with TRBJ1-1; D gene ambiguous. Sequencing was carried out using CD4+ T cells from PBMCs. This sequence was found in a human donor in good health. The CDR3 is CAWGDPNTEAFF. In nucleotides, the CDR3 is TGTGCCTGGGGTGACCCGAACACTGAAGCTTTCTTT.